This record looks at one T cell receptor (beta chain) sequence and its context. The antigen remains unidentified. J gave up 1 base and V 3 bases, and 2 bases lay outside the gene matches. CDR3 size: 14 residues. Germline V CDR1 and CDR2: SGHVS, FNYEAQ. The sample comes from a study of cytotoxic CD8 clonotypes in ibrutinib-treated CLL. Measured with immunoSEQ multiplex PCR; TCRdb has only the in-frame clones, and not every one. Of hundreds of thousands of clones listed, 67% are singletons. Study results and limitations: Researchers report that baseline clonality outpaced age-matched healthy donors and tracked circulating CD8+ T-cell counts. Clonality increased with ibrutinib response but returned toward baseline at progression. There were few public clonotypes, and on treatment they contracted or stayed stable.

The origin of this receptor is a human donor with chronic lymphocytic leukemia. Sample: PBMCs, taken after 36 months of ibrutinib treatment. The chain uses TRBV7-6 and TRBJ2-7, with 8 bases fitting TRBD1. The CDR3 region has the DNA TGTGCCAGCAGCTTGACAGGGGTATCCTACGAGCAGTACTTC. Its protein is CASSLTGVSYEQYF.